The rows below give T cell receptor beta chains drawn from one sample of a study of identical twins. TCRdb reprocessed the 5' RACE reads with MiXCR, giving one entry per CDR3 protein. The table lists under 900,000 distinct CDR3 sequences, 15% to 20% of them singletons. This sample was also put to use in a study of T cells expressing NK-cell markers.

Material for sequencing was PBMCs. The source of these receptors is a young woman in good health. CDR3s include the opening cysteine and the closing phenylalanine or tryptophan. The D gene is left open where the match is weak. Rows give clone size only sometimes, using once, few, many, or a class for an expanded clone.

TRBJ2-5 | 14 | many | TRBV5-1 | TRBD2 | TGCGCCAGCAGCCTAACTAGCGGGGGGGAGACCCAGTACTTC | CASSLTSGGETQYF
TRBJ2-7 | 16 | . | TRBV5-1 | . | TGCGCCAGCAGCCCCCTTATTCCTTCCCACTCCTACGAGCAGTACTTC | CASSPLIPSHSYEQYF
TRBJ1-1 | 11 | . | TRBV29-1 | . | TGCAGCGTTGAGGGTACCACTGAAGCTTTCTTT | CSVEGTTEAFF
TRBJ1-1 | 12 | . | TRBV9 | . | TGTGCCAGCAGCCCGAGGGATACTGAAGCTTTCTTT | CASSPRDTEAFF
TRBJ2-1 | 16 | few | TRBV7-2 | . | TGTGCCAGCAGCTTAGTGGTGGCCAGGGCCGGCAATGAGCAGTTCTTC | CASSLVVARAGNEQFF
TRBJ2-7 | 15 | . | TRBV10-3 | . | TGTGCCATCAGTGAGTCGGGCAGGGCCAGCTACGAGCAGTACTTC | CAISESGRASYEQYF
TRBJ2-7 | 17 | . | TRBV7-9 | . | TGTGCCAGCAGCTTATTACTTCCGGGTTCAGCCAACTACGAGCAGTACTTC | CASSLLLPGSANYEQYF
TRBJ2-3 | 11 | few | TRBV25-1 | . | TGTGCCAGCAGGCATCTTAATACGCAGTATTTT | CASRHLNTQYF
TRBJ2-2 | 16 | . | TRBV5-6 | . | TGTGCCAGCAGCTTCACAACGACAGCAACAACCGGGGAGCTGTTTTTT | CASSFTTTATTGELFF
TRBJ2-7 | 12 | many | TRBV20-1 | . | TGCAGTGCGGCAGGGATATCCTACGAGCAGTACTTC | CSAAGISYEQYF
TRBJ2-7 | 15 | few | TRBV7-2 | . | TGTGCCAGCAGCTTAGCGGGGTTGAGCTCCTACGAGCAGTACTTC | CASSLAGLSSYEQYF
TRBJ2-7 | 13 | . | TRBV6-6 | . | TGTGCCACCAATGCGCAGGGGAGCATAGAGCAGTACTTC | CATNAQGSIEQYF
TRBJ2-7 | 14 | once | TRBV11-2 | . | TGTGCCAGCAGCCGGGAGTCCCAGGGGTACGAGCAGTACTTC | CASSRESQGYEQYF
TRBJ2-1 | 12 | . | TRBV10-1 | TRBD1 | TGCGCCAGCAAGGGGACAGGCAATGAGCAGTTCTTC | CASKGTGNEQFF
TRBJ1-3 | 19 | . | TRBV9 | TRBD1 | TGTGCCAGCAGCGTAGCCGCCCGGGACAGGGCAACCTCTGGAAACACCATATATTTT | CASSVAARDRATSGNTIYF
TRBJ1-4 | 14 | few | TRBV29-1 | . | TGCAGCGTTGAATGGCCGGAGGGAAGTGAAAAACTGTTTTTT | CSVEWPEGSEKLFF
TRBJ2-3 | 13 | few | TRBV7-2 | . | TGTGCCAGCAGCTTAACCTTCCCAGATACGCAGTATTTT | CASSLTFPDTQYF
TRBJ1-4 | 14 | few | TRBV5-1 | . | TGCGCCAGCAGTTTCGGACGGTTCAATGAAAAACTGTTTTTT | CASSFGRFNEKLFF
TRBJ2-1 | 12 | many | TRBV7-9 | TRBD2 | TGTGCCACTCATGATAGCGGGAGTGTGGTAATCTTC | CATHDSGSVVIF
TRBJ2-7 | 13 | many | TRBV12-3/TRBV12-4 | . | TGTGCCAGCAGTTCCGGGGGCTTATACGAGCAGTACTTC | CASSSGGLYEQYF
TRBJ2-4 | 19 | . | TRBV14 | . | TGTGCCAGCCATCTGGTTGTGGGCGGGAAGGAGACGGCGGAAAACATTCAGTACTTC | CASHLVVGGKETAENIQYF